What follows are 3 T cell receptor beta chains derived from one specimen sequenced in a study of cytomegalovirus exposure and HLA in healthy donors. Assay: immunoSEQ multiplex PCR; the TCRdb copy retains only in-frame clones and omits some. The table has around 50,000 clones, roughly 94% seen once. The sequenced sample consisted of PBMCs. The receptors originated from a woman under 30 in good health and CMV-seropositive.

The chain combines TRBV19 with TRBJ1-6; D might be TRBD1 (5 bases). V was trimmed by 1 base and J by 7 bases, leaving 11 bases between them. CDR1 LNHDA and CDR2 SQIVND come from the germline V gene (reference sequence). The CDR3 extends over 15 amino acids. For the CDR3, the DNA is TGTGCCAGTAGTATAGTCGGCAGGGCCAATTCACCCCTCCACTTT. Amino acid sequence: CASSIVGRANSPLHF.

This chain uses TRBV2 with TRBJ2-1; 7 bases agree with TRBD2. With V trimmed by 8 bases and J by 7 bases, 2 bases remained unmatched. Germline CDR1 SNHLY, CDR2 FYNNEI. This CDR3 region has 11 residues. The CDR3 sequence is CASGRGNEQFF. The CDR3 bases are TGTGCCAGCGGGAGGGGTAATGAGCAGTTCTTC.

The V gene is TRBV5-1, the J gene TRBJ2-3; a possible D gene is TRBD1 (6 bases). The CDR3 loop spans 18 amino acids. CDR1 is SGHRS and CDR2 is YFSETQ in the germline V gene. Deletions cut 0 bases from V and 2 bases from J, with 19 bases between. The CDR3 DNA reads as TGCGCCAGCAGCTTGGGTATTAGGGGGACCATAAACACAGATACGCAGTATTTT. Its protein is CASSLGIRGTINTDTQYF.